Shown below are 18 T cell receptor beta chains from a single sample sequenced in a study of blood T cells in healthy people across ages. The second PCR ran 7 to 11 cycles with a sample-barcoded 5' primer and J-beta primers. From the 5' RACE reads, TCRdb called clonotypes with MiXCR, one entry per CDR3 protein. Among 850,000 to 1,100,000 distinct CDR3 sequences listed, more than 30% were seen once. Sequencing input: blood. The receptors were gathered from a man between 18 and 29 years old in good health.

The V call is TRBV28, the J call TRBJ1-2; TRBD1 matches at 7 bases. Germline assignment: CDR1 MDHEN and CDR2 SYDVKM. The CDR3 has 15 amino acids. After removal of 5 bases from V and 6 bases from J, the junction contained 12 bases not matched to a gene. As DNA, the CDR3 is TGTGCCAGCAGTCCCGAGACAGGGTCTGGCAATGGCTACACCTTC. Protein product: CASSPETGSGNGYTF.

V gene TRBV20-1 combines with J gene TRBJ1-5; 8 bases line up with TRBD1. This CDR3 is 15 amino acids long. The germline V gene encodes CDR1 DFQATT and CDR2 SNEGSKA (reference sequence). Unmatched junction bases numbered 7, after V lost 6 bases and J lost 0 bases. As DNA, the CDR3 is TGCAGTGCAGGAGGGACAGGCCATAGCAATCAGCCCCAGCATTTT. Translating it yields CSAGGTGHSNQPQHF.

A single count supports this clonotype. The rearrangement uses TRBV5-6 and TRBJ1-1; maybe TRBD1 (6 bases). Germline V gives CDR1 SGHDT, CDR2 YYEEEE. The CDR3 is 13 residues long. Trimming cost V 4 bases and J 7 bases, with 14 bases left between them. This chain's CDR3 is CASSIGQSIEAFF. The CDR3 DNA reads TGTGCCAGCAGCATTGGACAGAGTATTGAAGCTTTCTTT.

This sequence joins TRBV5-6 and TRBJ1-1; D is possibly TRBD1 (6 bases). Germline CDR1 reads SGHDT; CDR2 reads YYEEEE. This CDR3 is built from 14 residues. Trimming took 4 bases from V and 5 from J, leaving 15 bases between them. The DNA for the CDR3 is TGTGCCAGCAGCCGTAGTAGGGGGAGAACTGAAGCTTTCTTT. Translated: CASSRSRGRTEAFF.

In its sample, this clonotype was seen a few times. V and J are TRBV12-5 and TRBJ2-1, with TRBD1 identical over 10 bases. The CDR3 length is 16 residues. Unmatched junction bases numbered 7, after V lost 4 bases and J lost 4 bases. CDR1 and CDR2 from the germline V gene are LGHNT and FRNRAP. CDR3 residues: CASGSGTGVIYNEQFF. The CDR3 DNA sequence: TGTGCTAGTGGTTCCGGGACAGGGGTGATTTACAATGAGCAGTTCTTC.

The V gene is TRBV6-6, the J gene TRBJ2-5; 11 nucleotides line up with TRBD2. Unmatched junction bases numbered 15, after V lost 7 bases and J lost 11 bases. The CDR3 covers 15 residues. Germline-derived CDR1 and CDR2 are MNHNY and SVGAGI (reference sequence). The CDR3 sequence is CASTVAGGPRDEQYF. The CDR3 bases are TGTGCCAGCACCGTAGCGGGGGGGCCTCGGGATGAGCAGTACTTC.

The CDR3, as DNA: TGCGCCAGCAGCCCTCCGGGACTAGACTACGAGCAGTACTTC. This encodes CASSPPGLDYEQYF. This chain uses TRBV4-1 with TRBJ2-7; 8 bases match TRBD2. Germline loops: CDR1 MGHRA, CDR2 YSYEKL. The CDR3 sequence is 14 residues long. The trim removed 4 bases at V and 3 bases at J, leaving 5 bases unmatched.

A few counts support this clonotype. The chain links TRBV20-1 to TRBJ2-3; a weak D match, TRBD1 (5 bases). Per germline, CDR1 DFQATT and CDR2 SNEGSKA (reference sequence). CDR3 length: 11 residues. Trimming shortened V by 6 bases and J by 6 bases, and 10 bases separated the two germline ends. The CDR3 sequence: CSASKGDTQYF. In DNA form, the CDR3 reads TGCAGTGCGAGTAAGGGGGATACGCAGTATTTT.

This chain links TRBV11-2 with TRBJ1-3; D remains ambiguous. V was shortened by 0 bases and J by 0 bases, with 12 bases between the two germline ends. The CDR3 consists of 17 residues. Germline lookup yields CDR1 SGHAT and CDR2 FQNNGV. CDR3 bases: TGTGCCAGCAGCTTAGATCCTGTCAGAGCCTCTGGAAACACCATATATTTT. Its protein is CASSLDPVRASGNTIYF.

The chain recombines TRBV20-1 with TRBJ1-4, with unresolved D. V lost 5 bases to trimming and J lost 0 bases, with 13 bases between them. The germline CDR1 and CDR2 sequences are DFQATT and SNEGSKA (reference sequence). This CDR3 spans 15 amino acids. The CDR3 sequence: CSASQEVATNEKLFF. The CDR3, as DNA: TGCAGTGCTTCCCAAGAAGTTGCAACTAATGAAAAACTGTTTTTT.

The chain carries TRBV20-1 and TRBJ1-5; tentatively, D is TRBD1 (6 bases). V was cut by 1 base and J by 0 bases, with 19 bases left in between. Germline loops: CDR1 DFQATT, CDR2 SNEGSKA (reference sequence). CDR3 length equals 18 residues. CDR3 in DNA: TGCAGTGCTAGAGGGGTGTCGGCAGGGGTTTTTAGCAATCAGCCCCAGCATTTT. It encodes CSARGVSAGVFSNQPQHF.

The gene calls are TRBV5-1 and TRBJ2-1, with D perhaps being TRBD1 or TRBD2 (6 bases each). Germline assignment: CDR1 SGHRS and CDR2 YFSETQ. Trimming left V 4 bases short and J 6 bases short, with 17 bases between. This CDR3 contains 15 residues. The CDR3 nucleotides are TGCGCCAGCAGCCTCTCCACAGGGAGGATCAATGAGCAGTTCTTC. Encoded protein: CASSLSTGRINEQFF.

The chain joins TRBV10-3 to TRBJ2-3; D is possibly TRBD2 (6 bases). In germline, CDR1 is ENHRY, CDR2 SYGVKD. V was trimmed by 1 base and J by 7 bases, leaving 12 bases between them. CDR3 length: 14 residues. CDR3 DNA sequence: TGTGCCATCAGTGAGTTATTAGCGGAGAATACGCAGTATTTT. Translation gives CAISELLAENTQYF.

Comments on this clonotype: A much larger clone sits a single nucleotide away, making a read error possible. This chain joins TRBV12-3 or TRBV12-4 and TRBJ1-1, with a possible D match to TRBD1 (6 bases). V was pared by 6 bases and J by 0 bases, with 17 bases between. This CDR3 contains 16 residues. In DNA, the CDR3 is TGTGCCAGCAGCCCGGGGGCAGGATTCATGAACACTGAAGCTTTCTTT. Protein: CASSPGAGFMNTEAFF.

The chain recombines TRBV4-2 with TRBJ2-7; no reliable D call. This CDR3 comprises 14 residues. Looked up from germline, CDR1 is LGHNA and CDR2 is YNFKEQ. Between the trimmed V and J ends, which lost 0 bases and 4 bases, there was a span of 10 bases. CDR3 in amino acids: CASSQETLGYEQYF. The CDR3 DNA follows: TGTGCCAGCAGCCAAGAGACGTTGGGTTACGAGCAGTACTTC.

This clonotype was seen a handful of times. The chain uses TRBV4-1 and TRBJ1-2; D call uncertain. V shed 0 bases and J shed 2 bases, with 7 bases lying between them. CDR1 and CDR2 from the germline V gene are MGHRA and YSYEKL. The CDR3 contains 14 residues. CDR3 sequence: CASSQDDGNYGYTF. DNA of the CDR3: TGCGCCAGCAGCCAAGATGACGGAAACTATGGCTACACCTTC.

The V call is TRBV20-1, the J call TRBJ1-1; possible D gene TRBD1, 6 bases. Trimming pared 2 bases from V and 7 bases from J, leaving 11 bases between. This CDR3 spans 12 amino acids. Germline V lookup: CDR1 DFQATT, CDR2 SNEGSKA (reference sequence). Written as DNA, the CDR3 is TGCAGTGCTAGACAGGGGTCGAATGAAGCTTTCTTT. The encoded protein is CSARQGSNEAFF.

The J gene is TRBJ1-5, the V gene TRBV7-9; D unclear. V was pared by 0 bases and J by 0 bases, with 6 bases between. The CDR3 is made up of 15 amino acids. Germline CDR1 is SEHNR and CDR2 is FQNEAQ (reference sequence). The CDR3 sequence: CASSLASDSNQPQHF. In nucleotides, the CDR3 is TGTGCCAGCAGCTTAGCGAGCGATAGCAATCAGCCCCAGCATTTT.